The 20 T cell receptor beta chains listed next were all sequenced from one sample in a study of T cell responses to AZD1222 COVID-19 vaccine. This table comes from immunoSEQ multiplex PCR, and its TCRdb copy is limited to in-frame clones, with some not included. The profile shows about 150,000 clones, about 91% of them singletons. This specimen was peripheral blood, taken on day 0 of AZD1222 vaccination. All receptors derive from an adult in good health.

The chain recombines TRBV2 with TRBJ2-7; possible D gene TRBD2, 6 bases. Germline V CDR1 and CDR2: SNHLY, FYNNEI. Trimming cost V 7 bases and J 4 bases, with 14 bases left between them. The CDR3 runs 13 residues. This CDR3 is CASKVPEGYEQYF. CDR3 in DNA: TGTGCCAGCAAGGTACCGGAGGGGTACGAGCAGTACTTC.

This chain links TRBV11-2 with TRBJ2-7; perhaps TRBD1 as D (7 bases). The CDR3 length is 16 residues. The V gene lost 5 bases and the J gene lost 3 bases, with 20 bases spanning the gap. CDR1 is SGHAT and CDR2 is FQNNGV in the germline V gene. As DNA, the CDR3 is TGTGCCAGCAGCACCCCGGGCTGGCAGGGGGGCTACGAGCAGTACTTC. Amino acid sequence: CASSTPGWQGGYEQYF.

The chain combines TRBV5-1 with TRBJ2-2; no clear D. The germline V gene encodes CDR1 SGHRS and CDR2 YFSETQ. The CDR3 has 13 residues. The germline V and J ends were trimmed by 3 bases and 1 base, with 4 bases remaining between them. This CDR3 is CASSSRNTGELFF. The CDR3 coding sequence is TGCGCCAGCAGCTCAAGGAACACCGGGGAGCTGTTTTTT.

This clone showed up just a few times. The rearrangement uses TRBV6-1 and TRBJ1-2, with D possibly being TRBD1 (6 bases). The CDR3 has 15 amino acids. The V and J ends lost 0 bases and 5 bases respectively, with 13 bases between them. Looked up from germline, CDR1 is MNHNS and CDR2 is SASEGT. CDR3: CASSEALSGDYGYTF. CDR3 DNA: TGTGCCAGCAGTGAAGCGCTGTCAGGGGATTATGGCTACACCTTC.

The chain couples TRBV7-9 to TRBJ1-4; D call uncertain. CDR3 length: 17 residues. V shed 5 bases and J shed 0 bases, with 16 bases lying between them. The germline V gene has CDR1 SEHNR and CDR2 FQNEAQ (reference sequence). The CDR3 nucleotides read TGTGCCAGCAGCCGTCTGGTGGGAGCTCCAACTAATGAAAAACTGTTTTTT. Protein product: CASSRLVGAPTNEKLFF.

The chain has TRBV6-6 and TRBJ1-4; D gene ambiguous. Germline V gives CDR1 MNHNY, CDR2 SVGAGI (reference sequence). The CDR3 is 18 residues long. Trimming removed 5 bases from V and 0 bases from J, with 19 bases in between. The CDR3 bases are TGTGCCAGCAGTCCCATACCGGGATTAGAGGCAACTAATGAAAAACTGTTTTTT. Translating it yields CASSPIPGLEATNEKLFF.

This rearrangement joins TRBV19 to TRBJ2-1; D gene uncertain. CDR3 size: 11 residues. V dropped 3 bases and J dropped 12 bases, with 9 bases sitting between them. Per the germline V gene, CDR1 is LNHDA and CDR2 is SQIVND (reference sequence). The CDR3 nucleotides are TGTGCCAGTAGTATTACTATGAGGCAGTTCTTC. It codes for CASSITMRQFF.

The V call is TRBV30, the J call TRBJ1-5; D uncertain. This CDR3 has 15 amino acids. Trimming cost V 3 bases and J 2 bases, with 14 bases left between them. Germline V gene sequence: CDR1 GTSNPN, CDR2 SVGIG (reference sequence). For the CDR3, the DNA is TGTGCCTGGAGCCCCCAGGTAGGAGGCAATCAGCCCCAGCATTTT. Amino acids: CAWSPQVGGNQPQHF.

This clone was counted once. This chain links TRBV18 with TRBJ2-1; D is undetermined. Trimming removed 4 bases at V and 10 bases at J, with 14 bases between. The CDR3 length is 13 residues. Germline V gene lookup returns CDR1 KGHSH and CDR2 LQKENI. The CDR3 DNA is TGTGCCAGCTCACAAAACAGACCTGGAGAGCAGTTCTTC. It codes for CASSQNRPGEQFF.

The chain joins TRBV6-5 to TRBJ2-1, with 10 bases lining up with TRBD2. This CDR3 has 15 residues. Germline V gives CDR1 MNHEY, CDR2 SVGAGI. V was pared by 6 bases and J by 1 base, with 3 bases of the junction left unmatched. The CDR3 here is CASRRTSGSYNEQFF. The DNA of the CDR3 is TGTGCCAGCAGGAGGACTAGCGGATCCTACAATGAGCAGTTCTTC.

The chain uses TRBV5-6 and TRBJ2-1; 10 bases line up with TRBD2. Germline V gene sequence: CDR1 SGHDT, CDR2 YYEEEE. CDR3 length equals 16 residues. Unmatched junction bases numbered 4, after V lost 2 bases and J lost 2 bases. The CDR3 loop is CASSFTSGAPYNEQFF. Written as DNA, the CDR3 is TGTGCCAGCAGCTTCACTAGCGGGGCTCCCTACAATGAGCAGTTCTTC.

V and J are TRBV25-1 and TRBJ2-5; 7 bases agree with TRBD2. The trim removed 3 bases at V and 3 bases at J, leaving 13 bases unmatched. CDR1 and CDR2 (germline): MGHDK, SYGVNS. CDR3 size: 17 residues. CDR3 bases: TGTGCCAGCAGTGAGATGGGTCTAGCGGTGGGGGAAGAGACCCAGTACTTC. As protein: CASSEMGLAVGEETQYF. Together with reference TRBV25-1 and TRBJ2-5, the CDR3 gives the full variable domain: EADIYQTPRYLVIGTGKKITLECSQTMGHDKMYWYQQDPGMELHLIHYSYGVNSTEKGDLSSESTVSRIRTEHFPLTLESARPSHTSQYLCASSEMGLAVGEETQYFGPGTRLLVL.

For the CDR3, the DNA is TGTGCCAGTAGTTCTCATGGGACTAGCGGGAGTGAGGTAAACATTCAGTACTTC. Translated, it gives CASSSHGTSGSEVNIQYF. The chain joins TRBV19 to TRBJ2-4; 14 bases line up with TRBD2. CDR1 is LNHDA and CDR2 is SQIVND in the germline V gene (reference sequence). CDR3 length equals 18 residues. The J segment lost 6 bases and the V segment lost 5 bases, leaving 12 bases of the junction unmatched.

This clone has more than one count but fewer than ten. The chain links TRBV4-3 to TRBJ1-1, with no clear D. Trimming left V 1 base short and J 5 bases short, with 8 bases between. The germline gives CDR1 LGHNA, CDR2 YSLEER. The CDR3 contains 13 residues. The CDR3 DNA reads as TGCGCCAGCAGCCAAGTTCTTGAGACTGAAGCTTTCTTT. This codes for CASSQVLETEAFF.

This clone showed up just once. The chain is built from TRBV27 and TRBJ1-2; D is perhaps TRBD1 (5 bases). The CDR3 length is 17 residues. V was pared by 6 bases and J by 7 bases, with 27 bases between. Germline V CDR1 and CDR2: MNHEY, SMNVEV (reference sequence). In DNA form, the CDR3 reads TGTGCCAGCAGCCCCCTTTTTCGAGCCAGCCAAAGGGGTGGCTACACCTTC. It specifies CASSPLFRASQRGGYTF.

J is TRBJ1-1 and V is TRBV20-1; the D is unclear. Trimming shortened V by 5 bases and J by 8 bases, and 9 bases separated the two germline ends. Germline V gene lookup returns CDR1 DFQATT and CDR2 SNEGSKA (reference sequence). This CDR3 has 10 amino acids. DNA of the CDR3: TGCAGTGCTGGTACACTAGAAGCTTTCTTT. Translating it yields CSAGTLEAFF.

The chain links TRBV30 to TRBJ1-5, with D maybe TRBD1 (5 bases). This CDR3 is built from 13 residues. The V gene lost 2 bases and the J gene lost 7 bases, with 12 bases spanning the gap. The V gene's germline CDR1 is GTSNPN and CDR2 SVGIG (reference sequence). The CDR3 reads CAWSRQGGQPQHF. Written as DNA, the CDR3 is TGTGCCTGGAGTCGTCAGGGAGGCCAGCCCCAGCATTTT.

V is TRBV24-1 and J is TRBJ2-7; TRBD1 is a possible D gene (6 bases). Trimming took off 9 bases at V and 5 bases at J, with 16 bases between the two ends. Germline V gene lookup returns CDR1 KGHDR and CDR2 SFDVKD. This CDR3 is 13 amino acids long. The CDR3 sequence is CATFAGVFDEQYF. The DNA for the CDR3 is TGTGCCACCTTCGCAGGGGTATTCGACGAGCAGTACTTC.

The V gene is TRBV3-1 (or the pseudogene TRBV3-2), the J gene TRBJ2-7; 10 nucleotides match TRBD2. CDR1 and CDR2 (germline): LGHDT, YNNKEL (reference sequence). Trimming at V came to 3 bases and at J to 3 bases, leaving 23 bases not matched to a gene. CDR3 length equals 21 residues. CDR3 amino acids: CASSQETWASGSLTYNYEQYF. The CDR3 DNA is TGTGCCAGCAGCCAGGAGACTTGGGCTAGCGGGAGTCTCACCTATAACTACGAGCAGTACTTC.

The chain carries TRBV20-1 and TRBJ1-2; D not certain. CDR1 DFQATT and CDR2 SNEGSKA come from the germline V gene (reference sequence). Trimming left V 4 bases short and J 4 bases short, with 7 bases between. The CDR3 loop spans 11 amino acids. CDR3: CSANRFYGYTF. The CDR3 nucleotides read TGCAGTGCTAACAGATTCTATGGCTACACCTTC.